The present T cell receptor (beta chain) was sequenced within a study of T cell responses to AZD1222 COVID-19 vaccine. Overall study findings and caveats: Following two doses of AZD1222, Spike-specific TCR breadth and depth rose. AZD1222 recipients seropositive at baseline numbered only 6 or 7. CD4 TCRs linked to vaccination spanned spike, dominating at 160-218 and 743-854.

The assay was immunoSEQ multiplex PCR, and TCRdb's table has in-frame clones only and misses some. In the table there are tens of thousands of clones, approximately 90% of which are singletons. A few counts support this clone. As yet, its antigen is unknown. The V end lost 2 bases, the J end lost 5 bases, and 7 bases lay between the germline ends. This CDR3 is built from 12 residues. From germline, CDR1 is ENHRY and CDR2 SYGVKD. This specimen was peripheral blood, taken on day 0 of AZD1222 vaccination. This TCR derives from an adult in good health. The J gene is TRBJ2-7, the V gene TRBV10-3; D possibly corresponds to TRBD1 (5 bases). The chain's CDR3 is CAISERGDEQYF. DNA of the CDR3: TGTGCCATCAGTGAGAGGGGTGACGAGCAGTACTTC.